Below are 5 T cell receptor beta chains sequenced from a single sample in a study of blood T cell repertoires in COVID-19. Assay: immunoSEQ multiplex PCR; the TCRdb copy retains only in-frame clones and omits some. Of around 31,000 clones in the sample, about nine tenths were seen once. The sequencing sample was made of peripheral blood. Receptors originate from a man aged 60-69 years with acute or convalescent COVID-19.

In its sample, this clone was seen a few times. The V and J genes are TRBV19 and TRBJ1-5; D is possibly TRBD1 (6 bases). The germline V and J ends were trimmed by 5 bases and 7 bases, with 12 bases remaining between them. Germline V gene lookup returns CDR1 LNHDA and CDR2 SQIVND (reference sequence). This CDR3 is built from 13 residues. In nucleotides, the CDR3 is TGTGCCAGTAGTTACAGGGAAACGCAGCCCCAGCATTTT. Translating gives CASSYRETQPQHF.

This rearrangement joins TRBV10-3 to TRBJ1-1; D remains unclear. The V gene's germline CDR1 is ENHRY and CDR2 SYGVKD. The V end was cut by 7 bases, the J end by 7 bases, with 19 bases between. CDR3 length: 14 amino acids. The CDR3 spells CAIKWRQNAIEAFF. CDR3 bases: TGTGCCATCAAGTGGCGGCAGAACGCGATTGAAGCTTTCTTT.

The chain links TRBV27 to TRBJ2-1; D is perhaps TRBD1 (7 bases). This CDR3 has 14 residues. Germline V lookup: CDR1 MNHEY, CDR2 SMNVEV (reference sequence). Trimming pared 10 bases from V and 3 bases from J, leaving 16 bases between. CDR3 nucleotides: TGTGCCACCCGACTAGGGGGCTACTACAATGAGCAGTTCTTC. It yields the protein CATRLGGYYNEQFF.

The chain is built from TRBV19 and TRBJ2-3, with D tentatively TRBD2 (6 bases). Germline V gene lookup returns CDR1 LNHDA and CDR2 SQIVND (reference sequence). The V end was cut by 3 bases, the J end by 2 bases, with 15 bases between. The CDR3 sequence is 16 residues long. CDR3 coding DNA: TGTGCCAGTAGTATGGGGAAGTGGGAGGCCACAGATACGCAGTATTTT. The encoded protein is CASSMGKWEATDTQYF.

The genes are TRBV3-1 (or the pseudogene TRBV3-2) and TRBJ1-6; a weak D match, TRBD1 (6 bases). V lost 5 bases, J lost 10 bases, and 12 bases lay in between. From germline, CDR1 is LGHDT and CDR2 YNNKEL (reference sequence). The CDR3 has 13 residues. The CDR3 is CASSSGTRSPLHF. The CDR3 bases are TGTGCCAGCAGCTCCGGGACAAGGTCACCCCTCCACTTT.